One and the same sample provided the 27 T cell receptor beta chains below, sequenced in a study of blood T cell repertoires in COVID-19. Clones were sequenced by immunoSEQ multiplex PCR, and TCRdb holds only the in-frame ones, with some missing. The repertoire consists of 150,000 to 200,000 clones, with 80% to 90% occurring once and the leading ten covering approximately 12%. The source material was peripheral blood. The receptors were gathered from an elderly woman with COVID-19, enrolled during active disease.

This clone showed up just once. The CDR3 protein is CSVEATLNTEAFF. The CDR3 DNA follows: TGCAGCGTTGAAGCGACATTGAACACTGAAGCTTTCTTT. The rearrangement uses TRBV29-1 and TRBJ1-1, with D uncertain. Per the germline V gene, CDR1 is SQVTM and CDR2 is ANQGSEA. Deletions cut 1 base from V and 0 bases from J, with 6 bases between. CDR3 size: 13 residues.

The rearrangement joins TRBV7-9 to TRBJ2-7; 12 positions agree with TRBD2. Trimming at V came to 5 bases and at J to 2 bases, leaving 4 bases not matched to a gene. CDR1 is SEHNR and CDR2 is FQNEAQ in the germline V gene (reference sequence). CDR3 length: 15 residues. This chain's CDR3 is CASSATSGGTYEQYF. DNA for the CDR3: TGTGCCAGCAGCGCCACTAGCGGGGGGACCTACGAGCAGTACTTC.

CDR3 coding DNA: TGTGCCACCAGCAGAGTCGGTTCGGGGTACAATGAGCAGTTCTTC. Residues: CATSRVGSGYNEQFF. The chain recombines TRBV15 with TRBJ2-1; perhaps TRBD2 as D (5 bases). Looked up from germline, CDR1 is LNHNV and CDR2 is YYDKDF (reference sequence). The CDR3 loop spans 15 amino acids. V shed 1 base and J shed 4 bases, with 11 bases lying between them.

The genes are TRBV5-1 and TRBJ2-7; possible D gene TRBD2, 6 bases. The CDR3 runs 15 residues. The ends were cut back, 4 bases at V and 3 bases at J, with 17 bases in the middle. Per the germline V gene, CDR1 is SGHRS and CDR2 is YFSETQ. CDR3 region: CASSRGSFGSYEQYF. The CDR3 bases are TGCGCCAGCAGCCGGGGCAGTTTCGGGAGCTACGAGCAGTACTTC.

This chain connects TRBV28 to TRBJ2-2, with TRBD1 matching over 9 bases. Germline V gene data show CDR1 as MDHEN and CDR2 as SYDVKM. Trimming at V came to 8 bases and at J to 0 bases, leaving 7 bases not matched to a gene. This CDR3 region has 16 residues. In DNA, the CDR3 is TGTGCCAGCGGTATACAGGGGGCTTCGAACACCGGGGAGCTGTTTTTT. It is translated as CASGIQGASNTGELFF. The variable domain in full, completed from reference TRBV28 and TRBJ2-2, reads DVKVTQSSRYLVKRTGEKVFLECVQDMDHENMFWYRQDPGLGLRLIYFSYDVKMKEKGDIPEGYSVSREKKERFSLILESASTNQTSMYLCASGIQGASNTGELFFGEGSRLTVL.

The count of this clone is one. The identical CDR3 is also encoded by other nucleotide sequences in the sample. V and J are TRBV18 and TRBJ2-1; 8 bases agree with TRBD2. The CDR3 covers 16 residues. V shed 1 base and J 4 bases; nucleotides not matched to a gene: 6. Germline V gene sequence: CDR1 KGHSH, CDR2 LQKENI. The DNA of the CDR3 is TGTGCCAGCTCACCACAGCTCGCGGGAGGATACAATGAGCAGTTCTTC. This sequence encodes CASSPQLAGGYNEQFF.

The chain links TRBV7-6 to TRBJ2-7, with TRBD2 matching 9 bases. Germline-derived CDR1 and CDR2 are SGHVS and FNYEAQ. The CDR3 contains 15 residues. V lost 5 bases, J lost 3 bases, and 8 bases stayed unmatched. In DNA, the CDR3 is TGTGCCAGCAGCGAAGGGACTAGCAGATACTACGAGCAGTACTTC. Amino acids: CASSEGTSRYYEQYF. Based on the CDR3 plus reference TRBV7-6 and TRBJ2-7, the full variable domain is GAGVSQSPRYKVTKRGQDVALRCDPISGHVSLYWYRQALGQGPEFLTYFNYEAQQDKSGLPNDRFSAERPEGSISTLTIQRTEQRDSAMYRCASSEGTSRYYEQYFGPGTRLTVT.

V is TRBV6-1 and J is TRBJ1-2, with 7 positions matching TRBD1. Losses at the gene ends were 0 bases for V and 3 bases for J; bases not matched to a gene: 13. CDR3 length equals 18 residues. CDR1 is MNHNS and CDR2 is SASEGT in the germline V gene. The CDR3 here is CASSEATGVPGQYYGYTF. The CDR3 DNA follows: TGTGCCAGCAGTGAAGCTACAGGGGTTCCTGGCCAGTACTATGGCTACACCTTC.

The rearrangement uses TRBV7-2 and TRBJ2-3; TRBD2 matches 8 bases. V lost 2 bases, J lost 4 bases, and 11 bases stayed unmatched. This CDR3 is 17 amino acids long. CDR1 is SGHTA and CDR2 is FQGNSA in the germline V gene. The CDR3 DNA reads as TGTGCCAGCAGCTTAAACCCGACTAGCGTGTGGCCAGATACGCAGTATTTT. The encoded protein is CASSLNPTSVWPDTQYF.

The chain recombines TRBV15 with TRBJ2-4, with 9 positions matching TRBD1. CDR3 length: 14 amino acids. J gave up 8 bases and V 5 bases, and 7 bases lay outside the gene matches. Germline lookup yields CDR1 LNHNV and CDR2 YYDKDF (reference sequence). CDR3 residues: CATSGGTGRHIQYF. Written as DNA, the CDR3 is TGTGCCACCAGCGGCGGGACAGGGAGGCACATTCAGTACTTC.

The CDR3 DNA sequence: TGCGCCAGCAGGAGGACTAGCGGGAGCGGCGAGCAGTACTTC. This gives the protein CASRRTSGSGEQYF. The chain has TRBV10-2 and TRBJ2-7, with 13 bases aligning to TRBD2. Losses at the gene ends were 6 bases for V and 6 bases for J; bases not matched to a gene: 5. This CDR3 comprises 14 residues. Germline V gives CDR1 WSHSY, CDR2 SAAADI.

The V and J genes are TRBV24-1 and TRBJ2-2; weak D call: TRBD2 (6 bases). V was cut by 9 bases and J by 0 bases, with 10 bases left in between. Germline V gene lookup returns CDR1 KGHDR and CDR2 SFDVKD. The CDR3 totals 14 residues. The CDR3 DNA sequence: TGTGCCACCGGGTGGGGGGCGAACACCGGGGAGCTGTTTTTT. This gives the protein CATGWGANTGELFF.

The chain has TRBV7-9 and TRBJ2-2, with D tentatively TRBD2 (5 bases). This CDR3 is 13 amino acids long. CDR1 SEHNR and CDR2 FQNEAQ come from the germline V gene (reference sequence). Trimming stripped 5 bases from V and 6 bases from J, with 10 bases between. Written as DNA, the CDR3 is TGTGCCAGCAGCCCCCTAGCCGCCGGGGAGCTGTTTTTT. It specifies CASSPLAAGELFF.

V and J are TRBV28 and TRBJ2-1; a possible D gene is TRBD1 (6 bases). This CDR3 contains 17 residues. Germline CDR1 MDHEN, CDR2 SYDVKM. V dropped 4 bases and J dropped 5 bases, with 21 bases sitting between them. The CDR3, as DNA: TGTGCCAGCAGTTCACTTTTTACAGGGTCTGCCCACAATGAGCAGTTCTTC. Amino acid sequence: CASSSLFTGSAHNEQFF. Full variable domain (remainder filled in from reference TRBV28 and TRBJ2-1): DVKVTQSSRYLVKRTGEKVFLECVQDMDHENMFWYRQDPGLGLRLIYFSYDVKMKEKGDIPEGYSVSREKKERFSLILESASTNQTSMYLCASSSLFTGSAHNEQFFGPGTRLTVL.

The J gene is TRBJ1-2, the V gene TRBV9; D call uncertain. The CDR3 contains 13 residues. From germline, CDR1 is SGDLS and CDR2 YYNGEE. V lost 3 bases and J lost 2, with 8 bases in between. The CDR3 here is CASSENFNYGYTF. The CDR3 coding sequence is TGTGCCAGCAGCGAAAACTTCAACTATGGCTACACCTTC.

Here the CDR3 reads CASSVGGAEAFF. The CDR3 DNA reads TGTGCCAGCAGCGTAGGCGGGGCTGAAGCTTTCTTT. The chain employs TRBV9 and TRBJ1-1; D gene ambiguous. V was cut by 0 bases and J by 6 bases, with 6 bases left in between. The CDR3 is made up of 12 amino acids. The germline CDR1 and CDR2 sequences are SGDLS and YYNGEE.

The V call is TRBV19, the J call TRBJ1-4; unclear D gene. The CDR3 consists of 11 residues. Germline V lookup: CDR1 LNHDA, CDR2 SQIVND (reference sequence). Trimming took 6 bases from V and 8 from J, leaving 7 bases between them. CDR3 DNA sequence: TGTGCCAGTAGCCTCAGGGAAAAACTGTTTTTT. It codes for CASSLREKLFF.

This clone has only one observation. The chain uses TRBV5-1 and TRBJ1-2, with 8 positions matching TRBD1. The J segment lost 3 bases and the V segment lost 4 bases, leaving 8 bases of the junction unmatched. Germline assignment: CDR1 SGHRS and CDR2 YFSETQ. This CDR3 region has 15 residues. The CDR3 is CASSPHDRGHYGYTF. CDR3 nucleotides: TGCGCCAGCAGCCCCCACGACAGGGGCCACTATGGCTACACCTTC.

The J gene is TRBJ1-1, the V gene TRBV25-1, with 9 bases aligning to TRBD1. Unmatched junction bases numbered 8, after V lost 3 bases and J lost 9 bases. Germline CDR1 and CDR2: MGHDK and SYGVNS. CDR3 length equals 14 residues. CDR3 nucleotides: TGTGCCAGCAGTGATATGGGAGGGACAGGGAAAGCTTTCTTT. Translation: CASSDMGGTGKAFF.

J is TRBJ2-1 and V is TRBV5-1, with 9 bases lining up with TRBD2. CDR1 is SGHRS, CDR2 YFSETQ, per germline. The CDR3 length is 16 residues. V lost 0 bases to trimming and J lost 1 base; unmatched junction nucleotides: 2. CDR3: CASSLALAGSYNEQFF. CDR3 sequence (DNA): TGCGCCAGCAGCTTGGCCCTAGCGGGATCCTACAATGAGCAGTTCTTC.

The chain uses TRBV19 and TRBJ2-4; 7 positions agree with TRBD2. In germline, CDR1 is LNHDA, CDR2 SQIVND (reference sequence). Trimming removed 3 bases from V and 0 bases from J; junction bases left unmatched: 2. The CDR3 runs to 15 residues. This CDR3 is CASSMGGQAKNIQYF. CDR3 nucleotide sequence: TGTGCCAGTAGTATGGGAGGGCAAGCCAAAAACATTCAGTACTTC.

This sequence joins TRBV19 and TRBJ2-5; a weak D match, TRBD1 (6 bases). Germline V gene lookup returns CDR1 LNHDA and CDR2 SQIVND (reference sequence). The CDR3 runs 18 residues. Trimming pared 8 bases from V and 2 bases from J, leaving 27 bases between. CDR3 coding DNA: TGTGCCAGTCCCCGCTTCCGGGACACCCACTTTCTTCAAGAGACCCAGTACTTC. Translation: CASPRFRDTHFLQETQYF.

The rearrangement uses TRBV2 and TRBJ2-7; TRBD2 matches at 8 bases. V was pared by 3 bases and J by 5 bases, with 6 bases of the junction left unmatched. The V gene's germline CDR1 is SNHLY and CDR2 FYNNEI. CDR3 size: 14 residues. The CDR3 nucleotides are TGTGCCAGCAGTGAGGAGGCGGGGGGACACGAGCAGTACTTC. Translated: CASSEEAGGHEQYF.

This clone was recorded many times. CDR3 in DNA: TGTGCCAGTAGTACTGTCAGGGCGGGGGCACTCAATCAGCCCCAGCATTTT. The encoded protein is CASSTVRAGALNQPQHF. The rearrangement joins TRBV19 to TRBJ1-5; D perhaps matches TRBD1 (6 bases). Trimming took 4 bases from V and 3 from J, leaving 19 bases between them. Germline V gene lookup returns CDR1 LNHDA and CDR2 SQIVND (reference sequence). The length of the CDR3 is 17 residues.

This clone was observed a handful of times. This chain connects TRBV5-4 to TRBJ2-6, with 7 bases matching TRBD2. The CDR3 contains 20 residues. V was clipped by 7 bases and J by 3 bases; unmatched bases: 22. Germline assignment: CDR1 SGHNT and CDR2 YYREEE (reference sequence). This CDR3 reads CASRTGNPRREYHGANVLTF. The DNA of the CDR3 is TGTGCCAGCCGGACGGGGAACCCGCGGCGGGAGTATCATGGGGCCAACGTCCTGACTTTC.

The rearrangement uses TRBV18 and TRBJ1-5, with 7 bases aligning to TRBD1. Germline trimming cut 4 bases from V and 1 base from J; bases unmatched to any gene: 4. The CDR3 has 15 amino acids. Germline CDR1 KGHSH, CDR2 LQKENI. For the CDR3, the DNA is TGTGCCAGCTCACTCGGACAGGTGAGCAATCAGCCCCAGCATTTT. Protein sequence: CASSLGQVSNQPQHF.

The table lists this clone with a few counts. The rearrangement uses TRBV24-1 and TRBJ2-7; 8 positions match TRBD1. CDR3 length: 13 residues. The J segment lost 2 bases and the V segment lost 5 bases, leaving 1 base of the junction unmatched. CDR1 and CDR2 from the germline V gene are KGHDR and SFDVKD. Written as DNA, the CDR3 is TGTGCCACCAGTGGGACAGGGCCCTACGAGCAGTACTTC. It specifies CATSGTGPYEQYF.